Each of the 5 T cell receptor beta chains below was sequenced from the same sample in a study of OX40 agonist ivuxolimab in advanced cancers. TCRdb's table, derived via immunoSEQ multiplex PCR, lists solely in-frame clones and lacks some. The repertoire consists of roughly 80,000 clones, with 65% to 90% occurring once and the leading ten covering roughly 0.71%. Sample: CD4+ or CD8+ T cells sorted from blood, taken in a trial of the OX40 agonist ivuxolimab. Receptor source: an adult with an advanced solid tumor such as melanoma, head and neck, liver or kidney cancer.

The chain combines TRBV30 with TRBJ2-3; tentatively, D is TRBD2 (6 bases). The CDR3 extends over 14 amino acids. V lost 2 bases and J lost 4, with 13 bases in between. Germline V CDR1 and CDR2: GTSNPN, SVGIG (reference sequence). The CDR3 region is CAWSKGGRADTQYF. CDR3 DNA sequence: TGTGCCTGGAGTAAGGGAGGACGGGCAGATACGCAGTATTTT.

This rearrangement joins TRBV10-3 to TRBJ2-1; 8 bases fit TRBD2. Germline V lookup: CDR1 ENHRY, CDR2 SYGVKD. V was pared by 2 bases and J by 6 bases, with 9 bases of the junction left unmatched. The CDR3 extends over 16 amino acids. This CDR3 reads CAISETGGARSNEQFF. CDR3 DNA: TGTGCCATCAGTGAGACCGGGGGGGCCCGTAGCAATGAGCAGTTCTTC.

The chain combines TRBV5-5 with TRBJ2-5, with D tentatively TRBD2 (6 bases). CDR3 length: 15 residues. Trimming removed 6 bases from V and 7 bases from J, with 22 bases in between. In germline, CDR1 is SGHKS, CDR2 YYEKEE (reference sequence). CDR3: CASTPGGSISGTQYF. As DNA, the CDR3 is TGTGCCAGCACGCCCGGGGGTTCCATATCTGGGACCCAGTACTTC.

The chain combines TRBV7-6 with TRBJ2-3; TRBD2 matches 12 bases. Germline CDR1 reads SGHVS; CDR2 reads FNYEAQ. With 5 bases clipped from V and 1 base from J, the junction kept 16 bases outside the gene matches. CDR3 length equals 20 residues. The DNA for the CDR3 is TGTGCCAGCAGCCCAACCTTTCTAGCGGGGGGGAGGATCGGCACAGATACGCAGTATTTT. Translation gives CASSPTFLAGGRIGTDTQYF.

V gene TRBV7-8 combines with J gene TRBJ1-1; 7 nucleotides line up with TRBD1. The V segment lost 5 bases and the J segment 0 bases; nucleotides outside the gene matches: 3. CDR1 and CDR2 from the germline V gene are SGHVS and FQNEAQ. The CDR3 is made up of 14 amino acids. CDR3 coding DNA: TGTGCCAGCAGCGTCGACAGGGTGAACACTGAAGCTTTCTTT. Protein sequence: CASSVDRVNTEAFF.